The 25 T cell receptor beta chains reported below all come from one sample, sequenced in a study of CD8+CD57+ T cells in acquired aplastic anemia. CDR3 and TCR beta VDJ profiling relied on genomic DNA as the template. MiXCR, run by TCRdb on the reads, gives a single entry per CDR3 protein. Here the sample spans 150,000 or so distinct CDR3 sequences, 55% to 80% being singletons. Input material: sorted CD4+, CD8+, or CD8+CD57+ T cells (not recorded which) from PBMCs. The origin of the receptors is a human donor in good health.

J is TRBJ2-7 and V is TRBV20-1; the match to TRBD2 covers 11 bases. This CDR3 is built from 15 residues. The germline CDR1 and CDR2 sequences are DFQATT and SNEGSKA (reference sequence). After removal of 6 bases from V and 5 bases from J, the junction contained 12 bases not matched to a gene. CDR3 bases: TGCAGTGCGAATAGCGGGAGGGCCATTTCCCACGAGCAGTACTTC. This gives the protein CSANSGRAISHEQYF.

The chain recombines TRBV7-9 with TRBJ2-2; D perhaps matches TRBD2 (6 bases). Germline loops: CDR1 SEHNR, CDR2 FQNEAQ (reference sequence). The CDR3 length is 18 residues. V was cut by 1 base and J by 0 bases, with 15 bases left in between. As DNA, the CDR3 is TGTGCCAGCAGCTTAGAAGCATATGCGGGGTCGAACACCGGGGAGCTGTTTTTT. This encodes CASSLEAYAGSNTGELFF.

This rearrangement joins TRBV20-1 to TRBJ1-1; 7 bases are a match to TRBD1. Trimming at V came to 5 bases and at J to 0 bases, leaving 6 bases not matched to a gene. The CDR3 has 14 amino acids. Germline CDR1 DFQATT, CDR2 SNEGSKA (reference sequence). The CDR3 coding sequence is TGCAGTGCTGGGGTAGGGGGCATGAACACTGAAGCTTTCTTT. This encodes CSAGVGGMNTEAFF.

This rearrangement joins TRBV7-9 to TRBJ2-7; TRBD2 agrees at 11 bases. J gave up 1 base and V 7 bases, and 6 bases lay outside the gene matches. The CDR3 covers 15 residues. Germline CDR1 and CDR2: SEHNR and FQNEAQ (reference sequence). The CDR3 DNA follows: TGTGCCAGCAACCACGGGACTAGCGGATCCTACGAGCAGTACTTC. It codes for CASNHGTSGSYEQYF.

This rearrangement joins TRBV6-1 to TRBJ2-7; D possibly corresponds to TRBD1 (6 bases). CDR3 length: 12 residues. Germline V lookup: CDR1 MNHNS, CDR2 SASEGT. V lost 5 bases, J lost 4 bases, and 9 bases lay in between. CDR3 sequence: CASSPTGYEQYF. In DNA form, the CDR3 reads TGTGCCAGCAGTCCGACAGGTTACGAGCAGTACTTC.

The chain is built from TRBV28 and TRBJ1-2, with D unresolved. Trimming left V 6 bases short and J 4 bases short, with 12 bases between. Germline V lookup: CDR1 MDHEN, CDR2 SYDVKM. The CDR3 extends over 13 amino acids. The CDR3 DNA sequence: TGTGCCAGCAGCTCAGGACTCAGCTATGGCTACACCTTC. Translation gives CASSSGLSYGYTF.

V is TRBV10-3 and J is TRBJ1-5; a weak D match, TRBD1 (5 bases). Germline V gives CDR1 ENHRY, CDR2 SYGVKD. V was cut by 3 bases and J by 2 bases, with 11 bases left in between. This CDR3 is built from 15 residues. CDR3 DNA: TGTGCCATCAGTGACGGAGGGGTTGGCAATCAGCCCCAGCATTTT. Amino acids: CAISDGGVGNQPQHF.

The CDR3 loop is CASSLVSTVGDRARGVPLHF. The CDR3 bases are TGTGCCAGCAGCTTAGTAAGCACTGTCGGGGACAGGGCCAGAGGCGTACCCCTCCACTTT. V usage is TRBV11-2 and J usage is TRBJ1-6; TRBD1 matches at 9 bases. The ends lost 1 base at V and 12 bases at J; junction bases unmatched: 22. The germline CDR1 and CDR2 sequences are SGHAT and FQNNGV. The CDR3 runs 20 residues. Based on the CDR3 plus reference TRBV11-2 and TRBJ1-6, the full variable domain is EAGVAQSPRYKIIEKRQSVAFWCNPISGHATLYWYQQILGQGPKLLIQFQNNGVVDDSQLPKDRFSAERLKGVDSTLKIQPAKLEDSAVYLCASSLVSTVGDRARGVPLHFGNGTRLTVT.

There are many counts of this clonotype. This chain links TRBV15 with TRBJ2-2; no definite D call. The CDR3 runs to 13 residues. The V end was cut by 1 base, the J end by 6 bases, with 6 bases between. Per the germline V gene, CDR1 is LNHNV and CDR2 is YYDKDF (reference sequence). CDR3 protein: CATSRGQSGELFF. The CDR3 nucleotides read TGTGCCACCAGCAGAGGGCAGTCCGGGGAGCTGTTTTTT.

This clonotype was counted a few times. The CDR3 DNA reads TGCAGTGCTAGAGGACTAGCGGCCAACAATGAGCAGTTCTTC. Its translation is CSARGLAANNEQFF. This chain uses TRBV20-1 with TRBJ2-1, with 9 bases matching TRBD2. V trimming: 1 base; J trimming: 5 bases; junction bases outside the gene matches: 3. The germline V gene encodes CDR1 DFQATT and CDR2 SNEGSKA (reference sequence). This CDR3 has 14 residues.

Of note for this clonotype: A read error may account for a junction end that differs from germline. The V and J genes are TRBV2 and TRBJ2-1; maybe TRBD2 (6 bases). The CDR3 sequence is 12 residues long. Germline V gene data show CDR1 as SNHLY and CDR2 as FYNNEI. As DNA, the CDR3 is TGCGCCAGCAGCCGGGGGAGCAATGAGCAGTTCTTC. Protein: CASSRGSNEQFF.

This clonotype has a count of ten or more. The chain combines TRBV28 with TRBJ1-5; D may be TRBD1 (5 bases). This CDR3 comprises 12 residues. Germline assignment: CDR1 MDHEN and CDR2 SYDVKM. The ends were cut back, 9 bases at V and 2 bases at J, with 8 bases in the middle. The CDR3 reads CASRGRNQPQHF. CDR3 in DNA: TGTGCCAGTAGGGGACGCAATCAGCCCCAGCATTTT.

The chain joins TRBV25-1 to TRBJ2-1; D is possibly TRBD2 (6 bases). The CDR3 spans 17 residues. Trimming took off 0 bases at V and 2 bases at J, with 14 bases between the two ends. Germline V lookup: CDR1 MGHDK, CDR2 SYGVNS. In nucleotides, the CDR3 is TGTGCCAGCAGTGAATACGGGGGAGAATATCCCTACAATGAGCAGTTCTTC. Translation: CASSEYGGEYPYNEQFF.

A single count supports this clonotype. The chain joins TRBV2 to TRBJ1-2; D gene ambiguous. Trimming pared 5 bases from V and 0 bases from J, leaving 16 bases between. The CDR3 length is 16 residues. CDR1 is SNHLY, CDR2 FYNNEI, per germline. Here the CDR3 DNA reads TGTGCCAGCAGTAAGTCAGGAACAGCTTCTAACTATGGCTACACCTTC. It encodes CASSKSGTASNYGYTF.

In this sample, this clonotype turned up once. Here the CDR3 reads CASSLRQGAWMNTEAFF. In DNA, the CDR3 is TGTGCCAGCAGCTTGCGGCAGGGGGCGTGGATGAACACTGAAGCTTTCTTT. The chain recombines TRBV7-9 with TRBJ1-1; 8 nucleotides align to TRBD1. Germline lookup yields CDR1 SEHNR and CDR2 FQNEAQ (reference sequence). Trimming at V came to 3 bases and at J to 0 bases, leaving 9 bases not matched to a gene. The CDR3 has 17 amino acids.

The chain uses TRBV20-1 and TRBJ1-5; D is perhaps TRBD1 (5 bases). This CDR3 comprises 13 residues. V was pared by 6 bases and J by 2 bases, with 11 bases between. Germline V gene data show CDR1 as DFQATT and CDR2 as SNEGSKA (reference sequence). The CDR3 protein is CSALTVGNQPQHF. The CDR3 region has the DNA TGCAGTGCCCTGACAGTTGGCAATCAGCCCCAGCATTTT.

This clonotype was observed at least ten times. The junction differs from germline at one of its ends, possibly a read error. The genes are TRBV10-3 and TRBJ2-5; 9 bases are a match to TRBD1. The CDR3 sequence is 16 residues long. CDR1 is ENHRY and CDR2 is SYGVKD in the germline V gene. CDR3 protein: CAISVGTGPNQEAQYF. The CDR3, as DNA: TGTGCCATCAGTGTGGGGACAGGGCCGAACCAAGAGGCCCAGTACTTC.

This clonotype was observed many times. This chain joins TRBV5-5 and TRBJ2-7; 7 positions agree with TRBD1. V lost 2 bases, J lost 5 bases, and 7 bases stayed unmatched. This CDR3 region has 14 residues. Germline assignment: CDR1 SGHKS and CDR2 YYEKEE (reference sequence). The CDR3 spells CASSFLEGGHEQYF. In DNA, the CDR3 is TGTGCCAGCAGCTTCCTCGAAGGGGGCCACGAGCAGTACTTC.

J is TRBJ2-7 and V is TRBV12-3 or TRBV12-4, with a possible D match to TRBD1 (6 bases). V was clipped by 5 bases and J by 0 bases, with 14 bases between them. There are 15 residues in the CDR3. The DNA for the CDR3 is TGTGCCAGCAGTCCCACAGGGTACAGCTCCTACGAGCAGTACTTC. The encoded protein is CASSPTGYSSYEQYF.

The rearrangement links TRBV14 to TRBJ2-1; D remains ambiguous. The V gene's germline CDR1 is SGHDN and CDR2 FVKESK. The CDR3 is 18 residues long. Trimming removed 3 bases from V and 5 bases from J, with 23 bases in between. CDR3 DNA: TGTGCCAGCAGCCACAATGTGGTATGGCTACAAAATAACAATGAGCAGTTCTTC. Translation: CASSHNVVWLQNNNEQFF.

V and J are TRBV10-2 and TRBJ1-5; D is uncertain. V was shortened by 4 bases and J by 0 bases, with 7 bases between the two germline ends. The germline V gene has CDR1 WSHSY and CDR2 SAAADI. The CDR3 has 14 residues. The chain's CDR3 is CASSVTNSNQPQHF. The CDR3 bases are TGCGCCAGCAGTGTTACTAATAGCAATCAGCCCCAGCATTTT.

This clonotype was detected many times. The V gene is TRBV20-1, the J gene TRBJ1-1; 7 bases align to TRBD1. Germline V gene data show CDR1 as DFQATT and CDR2 as SNEGSKA (reference sequence). CDR3 length: 18 residues. V shed 1 base and J 0 bases; nucleotides not matched to a gene: 14. The CDR3, as DNA: TGCAGTGCTAGAGGGACGGGGACAGAAACTTTCATGAACACTGAAGCTTTCTTT. It encodes CSARGTGTETFMNTEAFF.

With regard to this clonotype: A read error is likely, as this CDR3 ends without the conserved phenylalanine or tryptophan. J is TRBJ2-2 and V is TRBV20-1; D gene ambiguous. V lost 3 bases to trimming and J lost 4 bases, with 9 bases between them. The CDR3 extends over 13 amino acids. In germline, CDR1 is DFQATT, CDR2 SNEGSKA (reference sequence). The CDR3, as DNA: TGCAGTGCTAGCCCCTCTAGCACCGGGGAGCTGTTTTCT. It is translated as CSASPSSTGELFS.

This sequence joins TRBV10-3 and TRBJ2-7, with D perhaps TRBD1 or TRBD2 (5 bases each). In germline, CDR1 is ENHRY, CDR2 SYGVKD. The V and J ends lost 10 bases and 3 bases respectively, with 13 bases between them. This CDR3 is built from 12 residues. CDR3 bases: TGTGCCACCGGGACCTCGGTCTACGAGCAGTACTTC. This sequence encodes CATGTSVYEQYF.

The rearrangement links TRBV29-1 to TRBJ2-7; 8 bases are shared with TRBD1. Germline-derived CDR1 and CDR2 are SQVTM and ANQGSEA. The ends lost 4 bases at V and 1 base at J; junction bases unmatched: 6. This CDR3 contains 14 residues. The CDR3 nucleotides are TGCAGCGTTGTTGACAGGGGTTCGTCCTACGAGCAGTACTTC. Amino acids: CSVVDRGSSYEQYF.